This is a list of T cell receptor beta chains from one sample in a study of blood T cell repertoires in COVID-19. TCRdb keeps only in-frame clones here, not all; method: immunoSEQ multiplex PCR. The sample has 180,000 or so clones, about 81% seen once. The source material was peripheral blood. The source is a woman older than 75 with COVID-19, enrolled during active disease. The conserved cysteine and the conserved F or W are not part of the CDR3 here. D genes are given only for firm matches.

CDR3: ASSGTGSSAKNIQY
V: TRBV28
length: 14
D: TRBD1

CDR3: ASSQGVQRGIFGYT
V: TRBV14
length: 14
D: NA

CDR3: ASSYRRTGELF
V: TRBV6-2/TRBV6-3
length: 11
D: NA

CDR3: ASSRGLAGGLYNEQF
V: TRBV5-1
length: 15
D: TRBD2

CDR3: SVVTVNVLGEQY
V: TRBV29-1
length: 12
D: NA

CDR3: ATSRDLYSSSYEQY
V: TRBV15
length: 14
D: NA

CDR3: ASSLVAENSPLH
V: TRBV5-1
length: 12
D: NA

CDR3: ASRAPSSSTDTQY
V: TRBV5-4
length: 13
D: NA

CDR3: ASSSVGSGYEQY
V: TRBV27
length: 12
D: NA

CDR3: ASSEYQGAINEQF
V: TRBV25-1
length: 13
D: TRBD1

CDR3: ASSLEYGTGINEQF
V: TRBV5-5
length: 14
D: TRBD1

CDR3: ASSYRGAGELF
V: TRBV6-5
length: 11
D: NA

CDR3: ASSDKPLAGGTGADTQY
V: TRBV6-4
length: 17
D: TRBD2

CDR3: ASSPLRQGAYEQY
V: TRBV5-1
length: 13
D: TRBD1

CDR3: ASSFIVNEQF
V: TRBV7-9
length: 10
D: NA

CDR3: ASSRKSGVTDTQY
V: TRBV27
length: 13
D: NA

CDR3: ASSSGGRDQETQY
V: TRBV5-1
length: 13
D: NA

CDR3: ASSTLAGEDTGELF
V: TRBV9
length: 14
D: TRBD2

CDR3: ASSLTAGGLPDEQY
V: TRBV7-6
length: 14
D: TRBD2

CDR3: SAPTAVSTDTQY
V: TRBV29-1
length: 12
D: NA

CDR3: ASSFQGNEQY
V: TRBV11-2
length: 10
D: NA

CDR3: ASSFTGTGRTGELF
V: TRBV5-1
length: 14
D: TRBD1

CDR3: ASSPDRGGYGYT
V: TRBV11-2
length: 12
D: TRBD1

CDR3: SVEQDRDYEQY
V: TRBV29-1
length: 11
D: TRBD1

CDR3: ASSYLSRGF
V: TRBV6-2/TRBV6-3
length: 9
D: NA

CDR3: ASSQVAGTGGYEQY
V: TRBV4-1
length: 14
D: TRBD1

CDR3: SVERQAGNTIY
V: TRBV29-1
length: 11
D: NA

CDR3: ASSPGLAGADTQY
V: TRBV7-7
length: 13
D: TRBD2

CDR3: ASSLYPGDGYT
V: TRBV7-3
length: 11
D: NA

CDR3: ASRPGQQETQY
V: TRBV5-4
length: 11
D: TRBD1

CDR3: ASSLVGGSGTGELF
V: TRBV11-2
length: 14
D: TRBD2

CDR3: ASSPRGRASPLH
V: TRBV19
length: 12
D: NA

CDR3: ASSQDRGSSPLH
V: TRBV6-5
length: 12
D: TRBD1

CDR3: ASSRSGSSYEQY
V: TRBV18
length: 12
D: NA

CDR3: ASSLLGRASPNTQY
V: TRBV7-6
length: 14
D: NA

CDR3: ASSMSGATNEKLF
V: TRBV19
length: 13
D: NA

CDR3: AIRRQYANEQF
V: TRBV10-3
length: 11
D: NA

CDR3: ASSVEGAGTEAL
V: TRBV2
length: 12
D: NA

CDR3: ASSQDRLLAGDSEQY
V: TRBV3-1/TRBV3-2
length: 15
D: TRBD2

CDR3: ASSLPTRLAGKYEQY
V: TRBV28
length: 15
D: TRBD2

CDR3: ASSDQGAWNTEAF
V: TRBV6-1
length: 13
D: TRBD1

CDR3: SGVGLDTQY
V: TRBV20-1
length: 9
D: NA

CDR3: ASSLSRQPQH
V: TRBV28
length: 10
D: NA

CDR3: SVAGQAANTEAF
V: TRBV29-1
length: 12
D: TRBD1

CDR3: ASSLGQFATNEKLF
V: TRBV5-1
length: 14
D: NA